This TCR beta chain is from a study of post-analysis software for immune sequencing data. Looking at the study overall: Clinical courses comprised relapsing-remitting, secondary progressive and progressive-relapsing multiple sclerosis.

cDNA libraries of TCR beta carried unique molecular identifiers. The source material, about 0.9 to 10 million T cells, gave rise to roughly 500,000 cDNA molecules. TCRdb used MiXCR to reprocess the PCR reads, holding one entry per CDR3 protein. The sample includes roughly 730,000 distinct CDR3 sequences, roughly 30% of them seen just once. Study results and caveats: In multiple sclerosis, normalized Chao1 diversity was significantly below that of controls. Samples from one preparation batch, clustered by F measure, grouped strongly together. In patients, about five TRBV segments were more frequent than in controls, with TRBV5-6, TRBV5-1 and TRBV20-1 among them.

A note on this clonotype: Its antigen is not known.

Looked up from germline, CDR1 is DFQATT and CDR2 is SNEGSKA (reference sequence). The CDR3 loop spans 15 amino acids. Trimming at V came to 5 bases and at J to 0 bases, leaving 7 bases not matched to a gene. The rearrangement links TRBV20-1 to TRBJ2-1; 7 nucleotides line up with TRBD2. The receptor's source is a girl under 18 with multiple sclerosis. Sequencing was done on a sample of blood. The CDR3 region has the DNA TGCAGTGCTGGTAGCGGGTGGGCCTCCTACAATGAGCAGTTCTTC. Encoded protein: CSAGSGWASYNEQFF.